The 4 T cell receptor beta chains presented below share a single source sample, sequenced in a study of cytomegalovirus exposure and HLA in healthy donors. Primers: 60 Vbeta forward and 13 Jbeta reverse. Sequencing was performed with immunoSEQ multiplex PCR; in TCRdb, only in-frame clones are kept and a portion is missing. The data show about 110,000 clones, 65% to 90% seen once. Sequencing input: PBMCs. The origin of the receptors is a man aged 45-60 years in good health and CMV-seronegative.

Only a few counts were recorded for this clone. The gene calls are TRBV29-1 and TRBJ2-1; 7 bases fit TRBD1. The junction had 7 bases not matched to a gene; V was cut back by 0 bases and J by 8 bases. The CDR3 sequence is 14 residues long. Germline V gene sequence: CDR1 SQVTM, CDR2 ANQGSEA. The CDR3 sequence is CSVEDQNRGHEQFF. The CDR3 DNA is TGCAGCGTTGAAGATCAGAACAGGGGCCATGAGCAGTTCTTC.

This clone was counted between two and nine times. A read error may account for a junction end that differs from germline. V usage is TRBV7-7 and J usage is TRBJ2-7; D may be TRBD1 (7 bases). Germline CDR1 and CDR2: SSHAT and FNYEAQ (reference sequence). This CDR3 region has 14 residues. The CDR3 bases are TGTGCTAGCAGCTTCCGGGACAGCGGGCACGAGCAGTACTTC. Amino acid sequence: CASSFRDSGHEQYF.

This sequence joins TRBV6-1 and TRBJ1-5; D is perhaps TRBD1 (5 bases). The CDR3 contains 13 residues. Per the germline V gene, CDR1 is MNHNS and CDR2 is SASEGT. Between the trimmed V and J ends, which lost 6 bases and 6 bases, there was a span of 12 bases. This CDR3 is CASRIQQGQPQHF. The CDR3 DNA follows: TGTGCCAGCAGGATTCAGCAGGGTCAGCCCCAGCATTTT.

This clone was found once. The gene calls are TRBV29-1 and TRBJ2-3, with TRBD2 matching 13 bases. The CDR3 spans 18 residues. The germline V gene has CDR1 SQVTM and CDR2 ANQGSEA. The junction had 11 bases not matched to a gene; V was cut back by 2 bases and J by 3 bases. CDR3 region: CSVELIRLAGGITDTQYF. The CDR3 bases are TGCAGCGTTGAACTTATTCGACTAGCGGGGGGTATTACAGATACGCAGTATTTT.